These 14 T cell receptor beta chains originate from one sample sequenced in a study of prognosis after radiotherapy for stage I lung cancer. The TCR beta CDR3 region was amplified from genomic DNA, with two rounds of multiplex PCR being used for the amplification. TRBV and TRBJ genes each had their own specific primers in first-round PCR. TCRdb ran MiXCR on the multiplex PCR reads and lists one entry per CDR3 protein. Altogether around 60,000 distinct CDR3 sequences are present, approximately 26% being singletons, with the ten largest covering less than 8%. Material: PBMCs, obtained before or after stereotactic body radiation therapy (not recorded which). The receptor set was obtained from a donor over 45 with non-small cell lung cancer.

About this clonotype: A far larger clone lies a single base away; this is likely a read error. The rearrangement links TRBV6-1 to TRBJ2-1; TRBD2 might be the D (7 bases). Looked up from germline, CDR1 is MNHNS and CDR2 is SASEGT. Between the trimmed V and J ends, which lost 8 bases and 10 bases, there was a span of 18 bases. This CDR3 region has 13 residues. This CDR3 is CASAVTGGYEQFF. Here the CDR3 DNA reads TGTGCCAGCGCCGTTACGGGGGGCTACGAGCAGTTCTTC.

A note on this clonotype: This may be a read error: a much more frequent sequence differs by one nucleotide. The V call is TRBV5-5, the J call TRBJ1-1; possible D gene TRBD1, 5 bases. The V gene's germline CDR1 is SGHKS and CDR2 YYEKEE (reference sequence). V was cut by 6 bases and J by 11 bases, with 20 bases left in between. CDR3 size: 13 residues. The CDR3 loop reads CASNTTVAKRAFF. The CDR3 bases are TGTGCCAGCAACACGACAGTGGCGAAAAGGGCTTTCTTT.

This clonotype was counted ten times or more. This chain joins TRBV7-2 and TRBJ1-6; D unresolved. Trimming left V 3 bases short and J 7 bases short, with 7 bases between. This CDR3 contains 13 residues. Germline V gene sequence: CDR1 SGHTA, CDR2 FQGNSA. CDR3 amino acids: CASSFSENSPLHF. The CDR3 DNA follows: TGTGCCAGCAGCTTTTCCGAAAATTCACCCCTCCACTTT.

This clonotype was detected only once. A junction boundary mismatches the germline segment, possibly from a read error. The chain employs TRBV19 and TRBJ1-3; a possible D gene is TRBD1 (6 bases). CDR3 length: 17 residues. The germline V gene has CDR1 LNHDA and CDR2 SQIVND (reference sequence). Written as DNA, the CDR3 is TGTGCCAGCAGTATAAGATGGACCACAGGGCAGAGAAACACCATATATTTT. Its translation is CASSIRWTTGQRNTIYF.

This clonotype was found many times. V gene TRBV19 combines with J gene TRBJ1-5; D gene uncertain. The CDR3 loop spans 15 amino acids. Germline CDR1 and CDR2: LNHDA and SQIVND (reference sequence). V lost 5 bases and J lost 2, with 13 bases in between. The CDR3 is CASSLHTLGNQPQHF. CDR3 in DNA: TGTGCCAGTAGTCTCCACACCTTGGGCAATCAGCCCCAGCATTTT.

Only a few counts were recorded for this clonotype. A read error is likely here: a far larger clone is one base away. The chain is built from TRBV6-5 and TRBJ2-5; D is perhaps TRBD1 or TRBD2 (6 bases each). Germline-derived CDR1 and CDR2 are MNHEY and SVGAGI. The germline V and J ends were trimmed by 2 bases and 7 bases, with 11 bases remaining between them. This CDR3 is built from 13 residues. The DNA of the CDR3 is TGTGCCAGCAGTTACAAGAGGGGGGTGACCCAGTACTTC. It is translated as CASSYKRGVTQYF.

As to this clonotype: A far larger clone is just one base off, so this is likely a read error. V usage is TRBV11-2 and J usage is TRBJ2-1, with D tentatively TRBD1 (6 bases). Trimming shortened V by 4 bases and J by 8 bases, and 15 bases separated the two germline ends. This CDR3 contains 14 residues. Germline loops: CDR1 SGHAT, CDR2 FQNNGV. The DNA for the CDR3 is TGTGCCAGCAGCTCTGGACAGCATAGGTATGAGCAGTTCTTC. Residues: CASSSGQHRYEQFF.

In the case of this clonotype: This may come from a read error, since a much larger clone is one base off. The missing conserved phenylalanine or tryptophan at the end of this CDR3 makes a read error likely. The rearrangement uses TRBV5-6 and TRBJ1-5; D call uncertain. The CDR3 has 17 amino acids. Germline CDR1 SGHDT, CDR2 YYEEEE. The V gene lost 0 bases and the J gene lost 0 bases, with 13 bases spanning the gap. DNA for the CDR3: TGTGCCAGCAGCTTGGGTGGTAGCCTTTATAGCAATCAGCCCCAGCATGTT. It encodes CASSLGGSLYSNQPQHV.

In its sample, this clonotype was seen many times. V usage is TRBV13 and J usage is TRBJ2-7; 7 nucleotides agree with TRBD2. Trimming took 7 bases from V and 6 from J; bases not matched to a gene: 9. There are 13 residues in the CDR3. The germline V gene encodes CDR1 PRHDT and CDR2 FYEKMQ (reference sequence). CDR3 nucleotides: TGTGCCAGCATGGGGAGGGGATATCGCGAGCAGTACTTC. The encoded protein is CASMGRGYREQYF.

This clonotype has at least ten counts. The chain couples TRBV3-1 to TRBJ2-7, with D perhaps TRBD2 (5 bases). This CDR3 has 13 amino acids. Germline assignment: CDR1 LGHDT and CDR2 YNNKEL (reference sequence). Trimming shortened V by 4 bases and J by 3 bases, and 10 bases separated the two germline ends. CDR3 residues: CASSPLGGYEQYF. In nucleotides, the CDR3 is TGTGCCAGCAGCCCCCTCGGAGGCTACGAGCAGTACTTC.

This clonotype was recorded at least ten times. The gene calls are TRBV19 and TRBJ1-1; D not certain. Trimming left V 9 bases short and J 4 bases short, with 18 bases between. Germline CDR1 LNHDA, CDR2 SQIVND (reference sequence). CDR3 length: 14 residues. The CDR3 coding sequence is TGTGCCAGCCACCTCGGCGGGGAAAGCACTGAAGCTTTCTTT. Translating gives CASHLGGESTEAFF.

As to this clonotype: A junction boundary mismatches the germline segment, possibly from a read error. The rearrangement uses TRBV6-5 and TRBJ2-2, with D tentatively TRBD1 (5 bases). Germline V CDR1 and CDR2: MNHEY, SVGAGI. The CDR3 spans 15 residues. CDR3 residues: CAGSYVAGFTGELFF. Written as DNA, the CDR3 is TGTGCCGGCAGTTATGTCGCAGGGTTCACCGGGGAGCTGTTTTTT.

This clonotype was detected many times. V is TRBV11-2 and J is TRBJ1-2; TRBD1 is a possible D gene (5 bases). CDR1 is SGHAT and CDR2 is FQNNGV in the germline V gene. The length of the CDR3 is 13 residues. V dropped 1 base and J dropped 8 bases, with 11 bases sitting between them. Here the CDR3 reads CASSLAAGSGYTF. The CDR3 DNA sequence: TGTGCCAGCAGCTTAGCGGCAGGGAGCGGCTACACCTTC. Full variable domain (outside the CDR3, taken from reference TRBV11-2 and TRBJ1-2): EAGVAQSPRYKIIEKRQSVAFWCNPISGHATLYWYQQILGQGPKLLIQFQNNGVVDDSQLPKDRFSAERLKGVDSTLKIQPAKLEDSAVYLCASSLAAGSGYTFGSGTRLTVV.

This clonotype was detected many times. The chain uses TRBV19 and TRBJ2-7; 9 bases fit TRBD1. Germline loops: CDR1 LNHDA, CDR2 SQIVND (reference sequence). The CDR3 runs 13 residues. V shed 5 bases, J shed 4 bases, and the junction held 3 bases outside the gene matches. As DNA, the CDR3 is TGTGCCAGTAGTGAGACAGGGGGGTACGAGCAGTACTTC. Translation gives CASSETGGYEQYF.